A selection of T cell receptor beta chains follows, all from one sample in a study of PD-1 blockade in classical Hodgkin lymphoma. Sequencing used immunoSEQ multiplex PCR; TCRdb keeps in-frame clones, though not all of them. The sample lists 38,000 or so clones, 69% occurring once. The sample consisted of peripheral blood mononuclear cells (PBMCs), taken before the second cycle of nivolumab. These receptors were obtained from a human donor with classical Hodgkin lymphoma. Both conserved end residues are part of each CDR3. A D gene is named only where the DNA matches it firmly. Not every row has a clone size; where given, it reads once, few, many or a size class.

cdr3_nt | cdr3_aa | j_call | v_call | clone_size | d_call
TGTGCCAGCAGCTCCGTCTCTGGGGCCAACGTCCTGACTTTC | CASSSVSGANVLTF | TRBJ2-6 | TRBV7-6 | medium-sized | .
TGCGCCAGCAGCCAAGAAGCGGGAGGCTCCTACAATGAGCAGTTCTTC | CASSQEAGGSYNEQFF | TRBJ2-1 | TRBV4-3 | few | TRBD2
TGTGCCAGCTCACCGAACCTGAGGACAGGGGTAAGCTCCTACGAGCAGTACTTC | CASSPNLRTGVSSYEQYF | TRBJ2-7 | TRBV18 | . | TRBD1
TGTGCCAGCTCAATTAGGGACGCCGACGAGCAGTACTTC | CASSIRDADEQYF | TRBJ2-7 | TRBV18 | . | .
TGTGCCAGCAGCTTACCGGCCCCCGCGTGGGAGCTGTTTTTT | CASSLPAPAWELFF | TRBJ2-2 | TRBV7-9 | . | .
TGTGCCAGCAGCTTGAAGCGGGGGGTTAACAATGAGCAGTTCTTC | CASSLKRGVNNEQFF | TRBJ2-1 | TRBV7-8 | . | TRBD2
TGTGCCAGCAGGTGGGGTGGGAACAATGAGCAGTTCTTC | CASRWGGNNEQFF | TRBJ2-1 | TRBV2 | . | .
TGCGCCAGCAGCTCAAACACCGGGGAGCTGTTTTTT | CASSSNTGELFF | TRBJ2-2 | TRBV5-1 | few | .
TGTGCCAGTAGTATGGGGACCGCATCCTACGAGCAGTACTTC | CASSMGTASYEQYF | TRBJ2-7 | TRBV19 | . | .
TGTGCCAGCAGCTTTGTGGGCGTTTTAACCATATATTTT | CASSFVGVLTIYF | TRBJ1-3 | TRBV5-6 | . | .
TGTGCCAGCAGCGCTCGCGTTTACGAGCAGTACTTC | CASSARVYEQYF | TRBJ2-7 | TRBV7-2 | few | .
TGTGCCAGCAGGGCGGGGCCTTTCGGAGCTTTCTTT | CASRAGPFGAFF | TRBJ1-1 | TRBV28 | few | .
TGTGCCAGCAGTTTAATAGGGTACGAGCAGTACTTC | CASSLIGYEQYF | TRBJ2-7 | TRBV28 | . | .
TGCGCCAGCAGCCCGGGGACAGGGTTTTATTGGGACTATGGCTACACCTTC | CASSPGTGFYWDYGYTF | TRBJ1-2 | TRBV4-3 | . | TRBD1
TGTGCCAGCAGCCAATGGGGCGCGATTAATGAAGCTTTCTTT | CASSQWGAINEAFF | TRBJ1-1 | TRBV4-2 | . | .
TGTGCCACCAGCCCGCAAGGTAGGGGAGCATACAATGAGCAGTTCTTC | CATSPQGRGAYNEQFF | TRBJ2-1 | TRBV15 | . | .
TGTGCCAGTAGTATCTGGAATGAGCAGTTCTTC | CASSIWNEQFF | TRBJ2-1 | TRBV19 | . | .
TGTGCCAGCAGCCCGACTGTCTCTGGAAACACCATATATTTT | CASSPTVSGNTIYF | TRBJ1-3 | TRBV2 | . | .
TGTGCCATCAGTCACGGGACTAGCGTGTACGAGCAGTACTTC | CAISHGTSVYEQYF | TRBJ2-7 | TRBV10-3 | . | TRBD2
TGTGCCAGTAGTATCAACGGGGGTCGGAGGGAGCAGTTCTTC | CASSINGGRREQFF | TRBJ2-1 | TRBV19 | . | .
TGTGCCAGCAGGGACCGGCTGAACACTGAAGCTTTCTTT | CASRDRLNTEAFF | TRBJ1-1 | TRBV7-2 | . | .